These 30 T cell receptor beta chains originate from one sample sequenced in a study of blood T cells in healthy people across ages (dated by TCRdb to about 2015). Library creation used 5' RACE. Instrument used: Illumina HiSeq 2500. A second PCR of about 6 to 11 cycles was performed with a sample-barcoded 5' primer and a J-beta primer mix. TCRdb took the public reads, trimmed them with fastp at Q25, ran MiXCR for clone calling and kept in-frame beta chains. Records with the same CDR3 protein are collapsed into one entry carrying the most frequent genes and DNA. The sample includes 1.4 million or so distinct CDR3 sequences, with approximately 42% observed a single time. The ten largest clones capture about 4% of the sample. Source material: blood. These receptors were collected from a woman aged 18-30 years in good health.

The chain links TRBV5-6 to TRBJ2-1; perhaps TRBD1 as D (5 bases). Per germline, CDR1 SGHDT and CDR2 YYEEEE. This CDR3 spans 16 amino acids. V gave up 2 bases and J gave up 3 bases, with 15 bases separating them. This CDR3 is CASSLVGVPYYNEQFF. The CDR3 nucleotides read TGTGCCAGCAGCTTAGTAGGGGTGCCCTACTACAATGAGCAGTTCTTC.

As to this clonotype: One end of the junction is discordant with germline, which a read error may explain. The chain recombines TRBV9 with TRBJ2-3; no clear D. Germline V gene lookup returns CDR1 SGDLS and CDR2 YYNGEE. The CDR3 length is 15 residues. CDR3 loop: CTSSVGRIMPDTQYF. In DNA form, the CDR3 reads TGTACCAGCAGCGTAGGAAGGATCATGCCAGATACGCAGTATTTT.

V is TRBV6-2 or TRBV6-3 and J is TRBJ2-1; tentatively, D is TRBD2 (6 bases). This CDR3 has 12 residues. Germline V gene data show CDR1 as MNHEY and CDR2 as SVGEGT. V lost 6 bases, J lost 9 bases, and 12 bases lay in between. CDR3 loop: CASRRLEAEQFF. The CDR3 bases are TGTGCCAGCAGGAGACTAGAGGCTGAGCAGTTCTTC.

In the case of this clonotype: At one end, the junction sequence differs from germline, possibly due to a read error. The rearrangement links TRBV5-1 to TRBJ2-3, with D perhaps matching TRBD1 or TRBD2 (5 bases each). CDR1 and CDR2 from the germline V gene are SGHRS and YFSETQ. The CDR3 has 15 amino acids. CDR3 nucleotide sequence: TGCTCCAGCAGCAGACGGGGCTCCAGCACAGATACGCAGTATTTT. This gives the protein CSSSRRGSSTDTQYF.

This clonotype was counted a few times. The V and J genes are TRBV5-1 and TRBJ1-6; TRBD1 matches at 7 bases. With V trimmed by 4 bases and J by 6 bases, 4 bases remained unmatched. The CDR3 consists of 14 residues. Germline V gene sequence: CDR1 SGHRS, CDR2 YFSETQ. Here the CDR3 reads CASSQGTANSPLHF. The CDR3 DNA sequence: TGCGCCAGCAGCCAAGGGACAGCTAATTCACCCCTCCACTTT.

This clonotype was found a few times. The rearrangement links TRBV3-1 to TRBJ2-1; D gene uncertain. Germline CDR1 and CDR2: LGHDT and YNNKEL (reference sequence). The CDR3 has 14 amino acids. V lost 1 base to trimming and J lost 2 bases, with 6 bases between them. This chain's CDR3 is CASSQGIAYNEQFF. As DNA, the CDR3 is TGTGCCAGCAGCCAAGGTATAGCCTACAATGAGCAGTTCTTC.

This sequence joins TRBV20-1 and TRBJ2-3; 14 bases match TRBD2. Germline CDR1 and CDR2: DFQATT and SNEGSKA (reference sequence). The CDR3 consists of 15 residues. J was trimmed by 5 bases and V by 3 bases; bases with no gene match: 4. The CDR3 region has the DNA TGCAGTGCTAGGGGGACTAGCGGGGGAAAAGATACGCAGTATTTT. This translates into CSARGTSGGKDTQYF.

This chain connects TRBV29-1 to TRBJ2-4; TRBD1 agrees at 10 bases. Germline V gene lookup returns CDR1 SQVTM and CDR2 ANQGSEA. The CDR3 has 13 amino acids. Trimming at V came to 6 bases and at J to 8 bases, leaving 7 bases not matched to a gene. DNA of the CDR3: TGCAGCGTGGTAGGACAGGGGGGCGACATTCAGTACTTC. Translating gives CSVVGQGGDIQYF.

J is TRBJ2-4 and V is TRBV7-9, with D unclear. This CDR3 has 12 residues. Germline CDR1 reads SEHNR; CDR2 reads FQNEAQ (reference sequence). V was pared by 0 bases and J by 13 bases, with 10 bases between. CDR3 nucleotides: TGTGCCAGCAGCTTAGCAACTATAGAGCAGTACTTC. This gives the protein CASSLATIEQYF.

The chain couples TRBV28 to TRBJ1-5; TRBD1 aligns across 7 bases. CDR1 MDHEN and CDR2 SYDVKM come from the germline V gene. The CDR3 sequence is 15 residues long. The junction had 8 bases not matched to a gene; V was cut back by 3 bases and J by 6 bases. The CDR3 loop is CASSLAGQGGQPQHF. CDR3 DNA sequence: TGTGCCAGCAGTTTGGCAGGGCAGGGGGGTCAGCCCCAGCATTTT.

This rearrangement joins TRBV6-6 to TRBJ1-1, with D perhaps matching TRBD1 (5 bases). This CDR3 contains 16 residues. Germline CDR1 reads MNHNY; CDR2 reads SVGAGI (reference sequence). The V end lost 2 bases, the J end lost 8 bases, and 21 bases lay between the germline ends. CDR3 region: CASSYAGAGRTSEAFF. The CDR3 coding sequence is TGTGCCAGCAGTTACGCCGGGGCGGGAAGGACCAGCGAAGCTTTCTTT.

The chain recombines TRBV25-1 with TRBJ1-2; TRBD1 aligns across 8 bases. Germline V gene data show CDR1 as MGHDK and CDR2 as SYGVNS. The CDR3 sequence is 15 residues long. Trimming cost V 1 base and J 6 bases; bases outside gene matches: 7. This chain's CDR3 is CASSESSSGGHGYTF. In DNA form, the CDR3 reads TGTGCCAGCAGTGAATCATCGTCAGGGGGCCATGGCTACACCTTC.

This clonotype was recorded a few times. The gene calls are TRBV24-1 and TRBJ2-7, with 10 nucleotides matching TRBD1. V gave up 7 bases and J gave up 6 bases; unmatched junction bases: 8. CDR3 size: 14 residues. Germline V CDR1 and CDR2: KGHDR, SFDVKD. The CDR3 here is CATSLGQGSAEQYF. The CDR3 nucleotides read TGTGCCACCAGCTTGGGACAGGGGTCTGCCGAGCAGTACTTC.

This clonotype came up once. The chain is built from TRBV6-5 and TRBJ2-3; 13 bases are shared with TRBD2. The CDR3 contains 18 residues. Per the germline V gene, CDR1 is MNHEY and CDR2 is SVGAGI. Trimming cost V 0 bases and J 2 bases; bases outside gene matches: 5. This CDR3 is CASSYSPGTSGATDTQYF. The CDR3 nucleotides read TGTGCCAGCAGTTACTCCCCGGGGACTAGCGGGGCCACAGATACGCAGTATTTT.

V gene TRBV27 combines with J gene TRBJ2-4; unclear D gene. This CDR3 spans 12 amino acids. V lost 3 bases and J lost 12, with 12 bases in between. The germline CDR1 and CDR2 sequences are MNHEY and SMNVEV (reference sequence). CDR3: CASSFRGQRQYF. The CDR3 region has the DNA TGTGCCAGCAGTTTTCGCGGTCAACGTCAGTACTTC.

This clonotype was seen only a few times. The chain couples TRBV7-8 to TRBJ2-7; 9 bases are shared with TRBD2. CDR1 and CDR2 (germline): SGHVS, FQNEAQ. CDR3 length equals 14 residues. V lost 5 bases, J lost 5 bases, and 7 bases stayed unmatched. For the CDR3, the DNA is TGTGCCAGCAGCAAATGGACTAGCGAAGACGAGCAGTACTTC. Its translation: CASSKWTSEDEQYF.

The rearrangement joins TRBV28 to TRBJ2-7; no firm D call. The CDR3 has 12 residues. The germline V gene encodes CDR1 MDHEN and CDR2 SYDVKM. V lost 5 bases to trimming and J lost 5 bases, with 10 bases between them. The CDR3 coding sequence is TGTGCCAGCAGTGCCTTAGATGACGAGCAGTACTTC. Its translation is CASSALDDEQYF.

J is TRBJ2-7 and V is TRBV4-1; 7 nucleotides line up with TRBD2. J lost 1 base, V lost 4 bases, and 7 bases had no gene match. The CDR3 contains 15 residues. The germline V gene has CDR1 MGHRA and CDR2 YSYEKL. The CDR3 DNA follows: TGCGCCAGCAGCCTGGGGGGGAAGGGATCCTACGAGCAGTACTTC. It codes for CASSLGGKGSYEQYF.

The chain's CDR3 is CATSRDPPGEGEKLFF. As DNA, the CDR3 is TGTGCCACCAGCAGAGATCCCCCAGGGGAGGGTGAAAAACTGTTTTTT. This sequence joins TRBV15 and TRBJ1-4; D is perhaps TRBD1 (6 bases). The CDR3 loop spans 16 amino acids. Germline CDR1 is LNHNV and CDR2 is YYDKDF (reference sequence). Deletions cut 0 bases from V and 7 bases from J, with 15 bases between.

The chain links TRBV12-3 or TRBV12-4 to TRBJ2-1, with 12 bases lining up with TRBD2. The CDR3 length is 16 residues. V was clipped by 5 bases and J by 9 bases; unmatched bases: 11. CDR3 loop: CASSLLSSGGAGEQFF. The CDR3 nucleotides are TGTGCCAGCAGTCTCCTCTCTAGCGGGGGGGCCGGTGAGCAGTTCTTC.

The chain links TRBV21-1 to TRBJ2-3. TRBV21-1 is labeled a pseudogene. CDR3 size: 14 residues. CDR3 bases: TGTGCCAGCAGCAGACCAAGTAGCACAGATACGCAGTATTTT. Its protein product is CASSRPSSTDTQYF.

V and J are TRBV12-3 or TRBV12-4 and TRBJ1-2; the D is unclear. Trimming left V 1 base short and J 6 bases short, with 15 bases between. The CDR3 loop spans 15 amino acids. In nucleotides, the CDR3 is TGTGCCAGCAGTTTAGGTAGATGGTCTTCGGATGGCTACACCTTC. Its protein is CASSLGRWSSDGYTF.

This clonotype was seen a few times. The chain combines TRBV20-1 with TRBJ1-5; unclear D gene. V lost 1 base and J 6 bases, leaving 7 bases between the germline ends. Germline V gene sequence: CDR1 DFQATT, CDR2 SNEGSKA (reference sequence). CDR3 size: 12 residues. The CDR3 here is CSARGSSQPQHF. The CDR3 bases are TGCAGTGCTAGAGGGAGTTCTCAGCCCCAGCATTTT.

The rearrangement joins TRBV12-3 or TRBV12-4 to TRBJ2-5, with 7 positions matching TRBD1. CDR3 length: 14 amino acids. V shed 4 bases, J shed 11 bases, and the junction held 13 bases outside the gene matches. CDR3 residues: CASSYRDSLLEQYF. The CDR3 DNA follows: TGTGCCAGCAGTTACCGGGACAGCTTGCTTGAGCAGTACTTC.

The CDR3 region has the DNA TGCGCCAGCAGCCTTCGCGGGGGTGGGACCTACGAGCAGTACTTC. It translates to CASSLRGGGTYEQYF. The chain recombines TRBV4-1 with TRBJ2-7; TRBD2 aligns across 7 bases. Germline CDR1 reads MGHRA; CDR2 reads YSYEKL. The CDR3 is 15 amino acids. The ends lost 4 bases at V and 2 bases at J; junction bases unmatched: 8.

V gene TRBV12-3 or TRBV12-4 combines with J gene TRBJ1-4; possible D gene TRBD1, 5 bases. Trimming pared 2 bases from V and 8 bases from J, leaving 9 bases between. This CDR3 region has 13 residues. The CDR3 sequence: CASSLFEGEKLFF. The CDR3 coding sequence is TGTGCCAGCAGTTTATTTGAGGGGGAAAAACTGTTTTTT.

The V gene is TRBV7-2, the J gene TRBJ1-3; 9 nucleotides match TRBD1. The CDR3 runs 16 residues. V lost 5 bases and J lost 0; bases outside the gene matches: 5. Germline V gene data show CDR1 as SGHTA and CDR2 as FQGNSA. The CDR3 DNA is TGTGCCAGCAGCCTGACAGGGGGTTTCTCTGGAAACACCATATATTTT. This gives the protein CASSLTGGFSGNTIYF.

Here the CDR3 DNA reads TGTGCCAGCAGCTTGTGGCCTCAGGGCTCCTATGGCTACACCTTC. It encodes CASSLWPQGSYGYTF. J is TRBJ1-2 and V is TRBV5-6; D is possibly TRBD1 (5 bases). The CDR3 covers 15 residues. V lost 1 base and J lost 4, with 14 bases in between. Germline V gene sequence: CDR1 SGHDT, CDR2 YYEEEE.

The rearrangement joins TRBV18 to TRBJ1-5; tentative D call: TRBD1 (5 bases). The CDR3 loop spans 13 amino acids. Between the trimmed V and J ends, which lost 8 bases and 3 bases, there was a span of 11 bases. Germline V CDR1 and CDR2: KGHSH, LQKENI. The CDR3 nucleotides read TGTGCCAGCACCTCCAGGGTCAATCAGCCCCAGCATTTT. This sequence encodes CASTSRVNQPQHF.

The rearrangement links TRBV6-6 to TRBJ1-2; D may be TRBD1 (5 bases). Germline assignment: CDR1 MNHNY and CDR2 SVGAGI (reference sequence). Trimming left V 5 bases short and J 3 bases short, with 13 bases between. The CDR3 runs to 14 residues. CDR3 sequence reads: CASSDGGEDYGYTF. Here the CDR3 DNA reads TGTGCCAGCAGTGATGGGGGGGAGGACTATGGCTACACCTTC.